This TCR beta chain was retrieved from a study of quantifying T cell responses using KT2 cells. Whole-study context: RNA was reverse transcribed with TCR alpha and beta constant-region primers.

Notes on the study in general: Very high KT2 spike-in numbers caused saturation in KT2 sequence detection.

This clonotype was counted only a few times. The antigen is not known. The cDNA 3' end received a ligated oligonucleotide with a UMI. The first PCR ran approximately 4 cycles with an equimolar RC1.1 and RC1.2 beta primer mix. MiXCR, applied by TCRdb to the UMI-ligation and nested PCR reads, yields one record per CDR3 protein. Here the sample spans under 35,000 distinct CDR3 sequences, 7.3% being singletons. The TCR originated in a human donor. The specimen sequenced was PBMCs spiked with cells of the T cell clone KT2.

The CDR3 DNA follows: TGCGCCAGCAGCCAAGATGTTACACCCCTCCACTTT. This encodes CASSQDVTPLHF. The chain links TRBV4-1 to TRBJ1-6, with unresolved D. Trimming left V 0 bases short and J 11 bases short, with 5 bases between. The CDR3 loop spans 12 amino acids. CDR1 is MGHRA and CDR2 is YSYEKL in the germline V gene.